The next 17 T cell receptor beta chains were all read from a single sample in a study of blood T cell repertoires in COVID-19. TCRdb keeps only in-frame clones here, not all; method: immunoSEQ multiplex PCR. The table shows some 670,000 clones, with about 90% occurring only once. The source material was peripheral blood. These receptor sequences come from a woman aged 18-29 years with acute or convalescent COVID-19.

The chain links TRBV6-5 to TRBJ1-2; no firm D call. This CDR3 region has 15 residues. The germline V gene encodes CDR1 MNHEY and CDR2 SVGAGI. Trimming removed 0 bases at V and 5 bases at J, with 13 bases between. In DNA, the CDR3 is TGTGCCAGCAGTTACTCGCGGGCCATTTATTATGGCTACACCTTC. Residues: CASSYSRAIYYGYTF.

This clone was observed a single time. The rearrangement joins TRBV2 to TRBJ2-3; D is possibly TRBD2 (5 bases). This CDR3 region has 11 residues. V was pared by 5 bases and J by 6 bases, with 6 bases between. Germline V gene data show CDR1 as SNHLY and CDR2 as FYNNEI. CDR3 sequence reads: CASSQRDTQYF. As DNA, the CDR3 is TGTGCCAGCAGTCAGCGGGATACGCAGTATTTT.

The CDR3 sequence: CAWSDPTTWSSGGNNEQFF. CDR3 nucleotides: TGTGCCTGGAGTGACCCCACCACTTGGTCTAGCGGGGGGAACAATGAGCAGTTCTTC. The V call is TRBV30, the J call TRBJ2-1; 11 nucleotides line up with TRBD2. The germline gives CDR1 GTSNPN, CDR2 SVGIG (reference sequence). With 1 base clipped from V and 5 bases from J, the junction kept 16 bases outside the gene matches. CDR3 length equals 19 residues.

The chain uses TRBV6-6 and TRBJ2-3; 7 bases are shared with TRBD1. J gave up 6 bases and V 2 bases, and 8 bases lay outside the gene matches. CDR1 is MNHNY, CDR2 SVGAGI, per germline (reference sequence). This CDR3 comprises 15 residues. The CDR3 loop is CASSYGTARADTQYF. The CDR3 bases are TGTGCCAGCAGTTACGGGACAGCAAGGGCGGATACGCAGTATTTT.

This chain joins TRBV9 and TRBJ1-2, with 9 bases fitting TRBD1. Germline lookup yields CDR1 SGDLS and CDR2 YYNGEE. The CDR3 contains 14 residues. V was clipped by 4 bases and J by 3 bases; unmatched bases: 4. For the CDR3, the DNA is TGTGCCAGCAGCTCTAGGGACAGGGACTATGGCTACACCTTC. Protein sequence: CASSSRDRDYGYTF.

The rearrangement uses TRBV19 and TRBJ1-5; D is unresolved. The V and J ends lost 1 base and 7 bases respectively, with 8 bases between them. Germline V gene sequence: CDR1 LNHDA, CDR2 SQIVND (reference sequence). The CDR3 spans 13 residues. CDR3 nucleotides: TGTGCCAGTAGTATAGGACGGGAACAGCCCCAGCATTTT. It is translated as CASSIGREQPQHF. Together with reference TRBV19 and TRBJ1-5, the CDR3 gives the full variable domain: DGGITQSPKYLFRKEGQNVTLSCEQNLNHDAMYWYRQDPGQGLRLIYYSQIVNDFQKGDIAEGYSVSREKKESFPLTVTSAQKNPTAFYLCASSIGREQPQHFGDGTRLSIL.

The chain uses TRBV28 and TRBJ1-5; a weak D match, TRBD1 (5 bases). CDR1 is MDHEN and CDR2 is SYDVKM in the germline V gene. The CDR3 length is 12 residues. V was cut by 6 bases and J by 7 bases, with 10 bases left in between. CDR3 sequence: CASRSRGQPQHF. The CDR3 DNA sequence: TGTGCCAGCAGGTCAAGGGGCCAGCCCCAGCATTTT.

The J gene is TRBJ1-1, the V gene TRBV6-6; 7 bases align to TRBD1. CDR1 and CDR2 (germline): MNHNY, SVGAGI (reference sequence). The CDR3 loop spans 15 amino acids. V shed 5 bases, J shed 4 bases, and the junction held 10 bases outside the gene matches. As DNA, the CDR3 is TGTGCCAGCAGTACCCTCAGGGGGAGAACCACTGAAGCTTTCTTT. It is translated as CASSTLRGRTTEAFF.

The chain carries TRBV6-1 and TRBJ1-3; D possibly corresponds to TRBD1 (5 bases). CDR1 and CDR2 (germline): MNHNS, SASEGT. With 3 bases removed from V and 0 bases from J, the gap between germline ends came to 9 bases. The CDR3 covers 15 residues. CDR3: CASSDQGYSGNTIYF. CDR3 DNA sequence: TGTGCCAGCAGTGATCAGGGTTACTCTGGAAACACCATATATTTT.

The genes are TRBV5-8 and TRBJ1-3; no definite D call. Germline V gene data show CDR1 as SGHTS and CDR2 as YDEGEE. Trimming cost V 2 bases and J 0 bases, with 3 bases left between them. The CDR3 length is 13 residues. CDR3 residues: CASSFYSGNTIYF. CDR3 nucleotides: TGTGCCAGCAGCTTCTACTCTGGAAACACCATATATTTT.

The rearrangement uses TRBV29-1 and TRBJ1-3; no firm D call. Deletions cut 1 base from V and 2 bases from J, with 6 bases between. This CDR3 is built from 13 residues. Per the germline V gene, CDR1 is SQVTM and CDR2 is ANQGSEA. CDR3 residues: CSVEGDPGNTIYF. The CDR3 nucleotides read TGCAGCGTTGAAGGCGATCCTGGAAACACCATATATTTT.

The genes are TRBV25-1 and TRBJ2-5; D is possibly TRBD1 (5 bases). Germline lookup yields CDR1 MGHDK and CDR2 SYGVNS. The CDR3 has 15 amino acids. V lost 3 bases and J 2 bases, leaving 13 bases between the germline ends. CDR3 in DNA: TGTGCCAGCAGTGATTCCTCCCAGGGTCAAGAGACCCAGTACTTC. Protein sequence: CASSDSSQGQETQYF.

This clone was seen a few times. The chain recombines TRBV4-3 with TRBJ1-5; maybe TRBD1 (5 bases). The V gene lost 0 bases and the J gene lost 7 bases, with 13 bases spanning the gap. The germline V gene has CDR1 LGHNA and CDR2 YSLEER. The CDR3 is made up of 15 amino acids. The CDR3 bases are TGCGCCAGCAGCCAAGATCCCAGGGTGAGGCAGCCCCAGCATTTT. Encoded protein: CASSQDPRVRQPQHF.

This chain connects TRBV5-1 to TRBJ1-6, with 7 nucleotides matching TRBD1. V shed 0 bases, J shed 9 bases, and the junction held 3 bases outside the gene matches. CDR1 and CDR2 from the germline V gene are SGHRS and YFSETQ. The CDR3 sequence is 14 residues long. The DNA of the CDR3 is TGCGCCAGCAGCTTGGACAGGGGAAGTTCACCCCTCCACTTT. It translates to CASSLDRGSSPLHF.

Of note for this clone: Other DNA sequences in the same sample also yield this CDR3. The chain employs TRBV12-3 or TRBV12-4 and TRBJ2-1, with D uncertain. CDR3 length: 10 residues. V lost 5 bases and J 6 bases, leaving 2 bases between the germline ends. CDR3: CASSRNEQFF. In DNA form, the CDR3 reads TGTGCCAGCAGTCGCAATGAGCAGTTCTTC.

The gene calls are TRBV7-8 and TRBJ1-5; D gene uncertain. Looked up from germline, CDR1 is SGHVS and CDR2 is FQNEAQ. The V end lost 1 base, the J end lost 4 bases, and 5 bases lay between the germline ends. This CDR3 spans 13 amino acids. The CDR3 spells CASSLDRNQPQHF. The DNA for the CDR3 is TGTGCCAGCAGCTTAGACAGAAATCAGCCCCAGCATTTT.

The chain recombines TRBV7-2 with TRBJ2-3; 9 bases agree with TRBD2. This CDR3 is built from 15 residues. Germline V lookup: CDR1 SGHTA, CDR2 FQGNSA. With V trimmed by 1 base and J by 6 bases, 5 bases remained unmatched. Here the CDR3 DNA reads TGTGCCAGCAGCTTAGAGGGCGGGGGGGTTGATACGCAGTATTTT. Encoded protein: CASSLEGGGVDTQYF. Using reference TRBV7-2 and TRBJ2-3 for the parts outside the CDR3, the full variable domain is GAGVSQSPSNKVTEKGKDVELRCDPISGHTALYWYRQSLGQGLEFLIYFQGNSAPDKSGLPSDRFSAERTGGSVSTLTIQRTQQEDSAVYLCASSLEGGGVDTQYFGPGTRLTVL.